This T cell receptor (beta chain) is from a study of blood T cell repertoires in COVID-19. Study as a whole: Researchers got acute and convalescent COVID-19 samples from the United States, Italy and Spain. PBMCs, B-cell-depleted T cells, or T cells were the source of the cDNA or gDNA that made up the material.

In the original workflow: Reference gene primers were amplified, and this amplification served to estimate nucleated cell counts. Some clones are missing from TCRdb's copy, which holds only in-frame ones; the method was immunoSEQ multiplex PCR. V and J calls and clone size are copied from that table; D and trimming were computed from the DNA. This sample has roughly 12,000 clones, with about nine tenths found just once. V lost 6 bases and J lost 8, with 13 bases in between. There are 12 residues in the CDR3. The sequence was obtained from a woman aged 70-85 years with active COVID-19. What was sequenced was peripheral blood. This chain connects TRBV12-3 or TRBV12-4 to TRBJ1-2; no firm D call. This chain's CDR3 is CASSLSAGGYTF. CDR3 nucleotide sequence: TGTGCCAGCAGCCTATCCGCAGGAGGCTACACCTTC.